This T cell receptor beta chain was identified in a study of cytomegalovirus exposure and HLA in healthy donors. Whole-study context: In a previous analysis, around 120 million unique TCR beta sequences were found from 170 million or so T cells. Roughly 92 million unique TCRs, all from HLA-typed donors, were included in an early release of the data.

A word on this clone: The antigen is unknown.

General observations from the study: Earlier analysis looked at TCR beta V segments, and most were productive about 90% or about 30% of the time.

The germline gives CDR1 LNHDA, CDR2 SQIVND (reference sequence). The CDR3 is made up of 14 amino acids. Trimming removed 5 bases from V and 3 bases from J; junction bases left unmatched: 2. The PCR made use of 60 Vbeta and 13 Jbeta primers. Method: immunoSEQ multiplex PCR; TCRdb's copy keeps in-frame clones and lacks some. The top ten clones hold approximately 3.6% of a sample with under 150,000 clones, around three quarters of them seen once. The specimen was PBMCs. This chain links TRBV19 with TRBJ1-2; 11 bases align to TRBD1. The sequence was collected from a man aged 25 to 40 in good health and CMV-seronegative. CDR3 loop: CASSRDRGYYGYTF. CDR3 DNA: TGTGCCAGTAGTCGGGACAGGGGGTACTATGGCTACACCTTC.